Presented here are 10 T cell receptor beta chains from one specimen sequenced in a study of T-cell reconstitution after alpha-beta-depleted transplantation in children. Unique molecular identifiers were incorporated during preparation of the TCRbeta library. From the PCR reads, TCRdb called clonotypes with MiXCR, one entry per CDR3 protein. The repertoire consists of hundreds of thousands of distinct CDR3 sequences, with approximately 15% occurring once and the leading ten covering 0.85% to 1.3%. Material: PBMCs from the stem cell graft donor, obtained from the stem cell graft. These TCRs come from a human donor who donated a stem cell graft to a child with acute myeloid leukemia.

As to this clonotype: A read error may account for a junction end that differs from germline. V and J are TRBV27 and TRBJ2-2, with unresolved D. Germline V gene lookup returns CDR1 MNHEY and CDR2 SMNVEV (reference sequence). The CDR3 is made up of 16 amino acids. CDR3 in amino acids: CASSFWAPLNSGELFF. The CDR3 DNA reads TGTGCCAGCAGTTTTTGGGCCCCGCTGAACTCCGGGGAGCTGTTTTTT.

Only a few counts were recorded for this clonotype. The chain employs TRBV20-1 and TRBJ2-2, with D perhaps matching TRBD2 (6 bases). Germline CDR1 and CDR2: DFQATT and SNEGSKA (reference sequence). Trimming took 2 bases from V and 0 from J, leaving 10 bases between them. This CDR3 is built from 15 residues. The CDR3 loop is CSARRRGPNTGELFF. CDR3 nucleotide sequence: TGCAGTGCTAGAAGGAGGGGCCCGAACACCGGGGAGCTGTTTTTT.

The J gene is TRBJ2-3, the V gene TRBV4-1, with 7 bases fitting TRBD1. This CDR3 region has 17 residues. CDR1 MGHRA and CDR2 YSYEKL come from the germline V gene. Losses at the gene ends were 5 bases for V and 2 bases for J; bases not matched to a gene: 13. The CDR3 loop reads CASSYKIEGADTDTQYF. DNA of the CDR3: TGCGCCAGCAGCTACAAGATTGAGGGGGCTGACACAGATACGCAGTATTTT.

Points on this clonotype: A read error may account for a junction end that differs from germline. The V gene is TRBV27, the J gene TRBJ1-1, with 9 bases aligning to TRBD1. Germline lookup yields CDR1 MNHEY and CDR2 SMNVEV (reference sequence). The CDR3 is 13 amino acids. DNA of the CDR3: TGTGCCAGCAGTTTAGACAGGGGGACTGGAGCTTTCTTT. Translating it yields CASSLDRGTGAFF.

This clonotype was recorded at least ten times. This rearrangement joins TRBV20-1 to TRBJ1-6, with D possibly being TRBD1 (5 bases). This CDR3 is 15 amino acids long. CDR1 and CDR2 (germline): DFQATT, SNEGSKA (reference sequence). V was shortened by 1 base and J by 7 bases, with 14 bases between the two germline ends. The CDR3, as DNA: TGCAGTGCTAGAGTTCCCCGGGGCGCAAATTCACCCCTCCACTTT. It codes for CSARVPRGANSPLHF.

This clonotype was seen repeatedly, ten times or more. The chain joins TRBV5-1 to TRBJ2-3; possibly TRBD1 for D (7 bases). This CDR3 has 16 residues. Looked up from germline, CDR1 is SGHRS and CDR2 is YFSETQ. With 3 bases removed from V and 3 bases from J, the gap between germline ends came to 17 bases. For the CDR3, the DNA is TGCGCCAGCAGCTCGGAGGGGGCGCTTGGGACAGATACGCAGTATTTT. Its translation: CASSSEGALGTDTQYF.

Ten or more counts support this clonotype. The chain carries TRBV24-1 and TRBJ2-3; unclear D gene. CDR1 is KGHDR and CDR2 is SFDVKD in the germline V gene. This CDR3 is 11 amino acids long. Between the trimmed V and J ends, which lost 3 bases and 7 bases, there was a span of 4 bases. The CDR3 DNA is TGTGCCACCAGTGATAGATATACGCAGTATTTT. It codes for CATSDRYTQYF.

In its sample, this clonotype was seen many times. CDR3 nucleotides: TGCAGTGCTAGTATCCACAAAGGAGAGCAGTACTTC. Amino acid sequence: CSASIHKGEQYF. This sequence joins TRBV20-1 and TRBJ2-7; D ambiguous. The CDR3 contains 12 residues. Germline lookup yields CDR1 DFQATT and CDR2 SNEGSKA (reference sequence). Trimming took off 3 bases at V and 7 bases at J, with 13 bases between the two ends.

V is TRBV10-3 and J is TRBJ1-2, with 7 bases aligning to TRBD1. The V segment lost 6 bases and the J segment 0 bases; nucleotides outside the gene matches: 10. The CDR3 has 16 residues. From germline, CDR1 is ENHRY and CDR2 SYGVKD. Here the CDR3 reads CAIRPGQNYANYGYTF. The CDR3 coding sequence is TGTGCCATCAGACCGGGACAGAATTACGCTAACTATGGCTACACCTTC.

In this sample, this clonotype turned up many times. The rearrangement links TRBV29-1 to TRBJ2-5; the match to TRBD1 covers 8 bases. Germline V CDR1 and CDR2: SQVTM, ANQGSEA. V dropped 4 bases and J dropped 5; count of bases not matched to a gene: 12. The CDR3 contains 15 residues. In nucleotides, the CDR3 is TGCAGCGTTGCCTTACAGGGGGTTTACACGGAGACCCAGTACTTC. As protein: CSVALQGVYTETQYF.